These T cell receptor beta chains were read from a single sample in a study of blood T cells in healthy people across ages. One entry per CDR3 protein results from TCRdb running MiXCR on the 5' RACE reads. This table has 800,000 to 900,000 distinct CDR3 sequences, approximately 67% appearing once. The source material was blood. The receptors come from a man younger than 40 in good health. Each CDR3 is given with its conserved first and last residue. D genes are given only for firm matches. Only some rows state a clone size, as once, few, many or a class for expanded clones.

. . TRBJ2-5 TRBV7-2 CASSLATQQWETQYF TGTGCCAGCAGCTTAGCGACCCAGCAATGGGAGACCCAGTACTTC
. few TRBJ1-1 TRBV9 CASSVVQGLETEAFF TGTGCCAGCAGCGTAGTCCAGGGGCTCGAGACTGAAGCTTTCTTT
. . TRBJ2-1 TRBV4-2 CASSQEQGRNEQFF TGTGCCAGCAGCCAAGAACAGGGGAGGAATGAGCAGTTCTTC
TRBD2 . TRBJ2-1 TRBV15 CATSRDGGSYNEQFF TGTGCCACCAGCAGAGACGGGGGGTCCTACAATGAGCAGTTCTTC
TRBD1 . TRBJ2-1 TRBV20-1 CSARDPGQGGNEQFF TGCAGTGCTAGAGATCCGGGACAGGGGGGAAATGAGCAGTTCTTC
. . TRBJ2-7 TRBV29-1 CSVDISYEQYF TGCAGCGTTGACATCTCCTACGAGCAGTACTTC
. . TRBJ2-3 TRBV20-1 CSAPAPSLRGSTDTQYF TGCAGTGCTCCCGCCCCCAGTTTACGGGGGTCCACAGATACGCAGTATTTT
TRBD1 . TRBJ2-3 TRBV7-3 CASSLRGRGKDTQYF TGTGCCAGCAGCTTAAGGGGCAGGGGGAAAGATACGCAGTATTTT
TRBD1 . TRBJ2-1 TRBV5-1 CASSLYQGAINEQFF TGCGCCAGCAGCTTGTATCAGGGGGCGATCAATGAGCAGTTCTTC
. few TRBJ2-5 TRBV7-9 CASSLDPGRVETQYF TGTGCCAGCAGCTTAGATCCAGGGCGGGTTGAGACCCAGTACTTC
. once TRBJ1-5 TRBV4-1 CASSQEENCQPQHF TGCGCCAGCAGCCAAGAAGAGAACTGTCAGCCCCAGCATTTT
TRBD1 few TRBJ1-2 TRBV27 CASSFQFQGDSAGGYTF TGTGCCAGCAGTTTTCAGTTTCAAGGGGACAGTGCCGGTGGCTACACCTTC
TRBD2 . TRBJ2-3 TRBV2 CASSLFPGLAGGDTQYF TGTGCCAGCAGTCTATTTCCGGGACTAGCGGGGGGAGATACGCAGTATTTT
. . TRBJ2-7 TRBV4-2 CASSQGGDPFYEQYF TGTGCCAGCAGCCAAGGCGGGGACCCCTTCTACGAGCAGTACTTC
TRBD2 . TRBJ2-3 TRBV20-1 CSAREWTSFGADTQYF TGCAGTGCTAGGGAATGGACTAGCTTTGGGGCAGATACGCAGTATTTT
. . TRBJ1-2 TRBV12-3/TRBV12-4 CASSFAVANYGYTF TGTGCCAGCAGTTTCGCAGTTGCTAACTATGGCTACACCTTC
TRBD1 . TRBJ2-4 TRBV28 CASSGGQGTIQYF TGTGCCAGCAGTGGGGGACAGGGAACCATTCAGTACTTC
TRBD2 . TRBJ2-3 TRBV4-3 CASSGLAGTITDTQYF TGCGCCAGCAGTGGACTAGCGGGGACCATCACAGATACGCAGTATTTT
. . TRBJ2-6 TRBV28 CASSPNSGFQSSGANVLTF TGTGCCAGCAGTCCCAATTCAGGGTTTCAGAGCTCTGGGGCCAACGTCCTGACTTTC
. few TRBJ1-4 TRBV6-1 CATTSIGGHNEKLFF TGTGCCACCACTTCCATTGGAGGGCATAATGAAAAACTGTTTTTT
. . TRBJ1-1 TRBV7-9 CASSLEFRAFF TGTGCCAGCAGCCTCGAGTTCCGGGCTTTCTTT
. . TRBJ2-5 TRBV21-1 CASSRGRPPQETQYF TGTGCCAGTTCTAGGGGGAGGCCCCCGCAAGAGACCCAGTACTTC